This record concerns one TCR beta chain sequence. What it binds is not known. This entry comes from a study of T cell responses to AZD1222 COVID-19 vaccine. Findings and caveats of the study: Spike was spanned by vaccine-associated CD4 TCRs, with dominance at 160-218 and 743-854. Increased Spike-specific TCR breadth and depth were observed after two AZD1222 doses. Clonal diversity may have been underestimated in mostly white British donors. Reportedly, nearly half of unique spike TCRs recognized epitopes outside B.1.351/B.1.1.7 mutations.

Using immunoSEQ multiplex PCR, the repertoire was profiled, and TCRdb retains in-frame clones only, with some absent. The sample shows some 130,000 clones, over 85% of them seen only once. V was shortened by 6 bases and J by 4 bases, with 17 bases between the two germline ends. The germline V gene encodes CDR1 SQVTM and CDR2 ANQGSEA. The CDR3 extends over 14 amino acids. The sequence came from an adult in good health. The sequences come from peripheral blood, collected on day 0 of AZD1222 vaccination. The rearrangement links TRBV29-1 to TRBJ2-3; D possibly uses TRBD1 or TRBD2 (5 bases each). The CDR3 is CSVVRGGGADTQYF. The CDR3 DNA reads TGCAGCGTCGTTAGGGGTGGAGGTGCAGATACGCAGTATTTT.